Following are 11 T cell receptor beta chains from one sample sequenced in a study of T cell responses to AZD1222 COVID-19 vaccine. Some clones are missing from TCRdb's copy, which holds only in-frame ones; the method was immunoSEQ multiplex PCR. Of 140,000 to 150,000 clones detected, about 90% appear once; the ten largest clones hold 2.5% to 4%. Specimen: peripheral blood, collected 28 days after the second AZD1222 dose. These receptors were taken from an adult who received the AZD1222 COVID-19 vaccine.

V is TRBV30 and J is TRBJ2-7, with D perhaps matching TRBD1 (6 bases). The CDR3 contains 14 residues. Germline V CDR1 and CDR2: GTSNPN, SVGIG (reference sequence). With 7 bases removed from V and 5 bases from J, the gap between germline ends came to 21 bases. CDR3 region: CASIRDRLSHEQYF. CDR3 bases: TGTGCCTCGATCCGAGACAGGTTATCCCACGAGCAGTACTTC.

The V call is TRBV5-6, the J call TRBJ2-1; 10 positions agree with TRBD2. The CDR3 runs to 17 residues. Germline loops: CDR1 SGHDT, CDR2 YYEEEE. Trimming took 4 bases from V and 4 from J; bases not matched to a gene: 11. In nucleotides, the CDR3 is TGTGCCAGCAGCCCAGGGTTAGCGGGAGGTTTTTACAATGAGCAGTTCTTC. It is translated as CASSPGLAGGFYNEQFF.

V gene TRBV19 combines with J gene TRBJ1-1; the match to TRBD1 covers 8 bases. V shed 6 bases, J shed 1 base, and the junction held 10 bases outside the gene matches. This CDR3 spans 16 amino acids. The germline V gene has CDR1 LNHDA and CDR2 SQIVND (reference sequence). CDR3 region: CASSMGQGAGNTEAFF. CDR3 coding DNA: TGTGCCAGTAGCATGGGGCAGGGGGCCGGGAACACTGAAGCTTTCTTT.

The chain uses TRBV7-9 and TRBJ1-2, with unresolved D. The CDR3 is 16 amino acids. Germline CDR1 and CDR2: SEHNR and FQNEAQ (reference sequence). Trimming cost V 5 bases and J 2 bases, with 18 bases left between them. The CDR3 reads CASSVQDASLNYGYTF. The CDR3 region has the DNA TGTGCCAGCAGCGTCCAGGACGCCAGTTTAAACTATGGCTACACCTTC.

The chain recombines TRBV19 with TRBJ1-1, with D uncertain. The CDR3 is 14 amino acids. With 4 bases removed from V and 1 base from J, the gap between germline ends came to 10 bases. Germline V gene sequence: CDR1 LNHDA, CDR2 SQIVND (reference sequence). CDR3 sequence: CASSTRGRNTEAFF. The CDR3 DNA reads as TGTGCCAGTAGTACCCGAGGCAGGAACACTGAAGCTTTCTTT.

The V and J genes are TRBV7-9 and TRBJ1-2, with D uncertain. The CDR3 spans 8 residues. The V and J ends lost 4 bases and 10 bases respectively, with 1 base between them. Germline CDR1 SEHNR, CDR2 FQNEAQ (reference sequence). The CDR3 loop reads CASSSYTF. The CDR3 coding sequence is TGTGCCAGCAGCTCCTACACCTTC.

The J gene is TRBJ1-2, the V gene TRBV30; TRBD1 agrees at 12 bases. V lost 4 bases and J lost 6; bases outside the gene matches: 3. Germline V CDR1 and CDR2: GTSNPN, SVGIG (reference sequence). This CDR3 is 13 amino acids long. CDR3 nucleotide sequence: TGTGCCTGGATCCGGGACAGGGGGCATGGCTACACCTTC. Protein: CAWIRDRGHGYTF. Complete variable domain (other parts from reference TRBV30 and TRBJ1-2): SQTIHQWPATLVQPVGSPLSLECTVEGTSNPNLYWYRQAAGRGLQLLFYSVGIGQISSEVPQNLSASRPQDRQFILSSKKLLLSDSGFYLCAWIRDRGHGYTFGSGTRLTVV.

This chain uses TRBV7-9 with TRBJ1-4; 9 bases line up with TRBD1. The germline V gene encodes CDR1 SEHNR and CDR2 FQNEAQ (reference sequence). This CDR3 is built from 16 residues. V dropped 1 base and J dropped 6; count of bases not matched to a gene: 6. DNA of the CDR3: TGTGCCAGCAGCTTAGAACTAGGGGACAGGGATGAAAAACTGTTTTTT. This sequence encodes CASSLELGDRDEKLFF.

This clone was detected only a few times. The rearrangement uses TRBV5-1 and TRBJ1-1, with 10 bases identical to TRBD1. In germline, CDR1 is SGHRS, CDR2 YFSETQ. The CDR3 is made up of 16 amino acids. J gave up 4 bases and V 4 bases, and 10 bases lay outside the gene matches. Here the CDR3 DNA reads TGCGCCAGCAGCCGAGGGACAGGGGTGGTTGGCACTGAAGCTTTCTTT. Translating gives CASSRGTGVVGTEAFF.

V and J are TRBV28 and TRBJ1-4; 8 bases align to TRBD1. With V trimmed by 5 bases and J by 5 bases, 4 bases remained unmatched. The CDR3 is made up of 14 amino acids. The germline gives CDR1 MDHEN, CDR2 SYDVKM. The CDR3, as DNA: TGTGCCAGCAGTCTCAGGACAGGGAATGAAAAACTGTTTTTT. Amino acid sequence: CASSLRTGNEKLFF.

The CDR3 region is CASSQPGGWDGYTF. The CDR3 coding sequence is TGCGCCAGCAGCCAACCGGGAGGGTGGGATGGCTACACCTTC. The rearrangement links TRBV4-1 to TRBJ1-2; D is ambiguous. The length of the CDR3 is 14 residues. The germline CDR1 and CDR2 sequences are MGHRA and YSYEKL. V was cut by 2 bases and J by 6 bases, with 13 bases left in between.